A selection of T cell receptor beta chains follows, all from one sample in a study of T cells in Graves' hyperthyroidism and ophthalmopathy. MiXCR, applied by TCRdb to the multiplex PCR reads, yields one record per CDR3 protein. The table includes about 420,000 distinct CDR3 sequences, around a sixth detected once. The sequencing input was blood. Receptors originate from a woman aged 18-29 years with Graves' hyperthyroidism. Each CDR3 is given with its conserved first and last residue. D genes are given only for firm matches. A row's size may be missing; if present it is once, few, many or a size class.

j_call	v_call	d_call	clone_size	cdr3_nt	cdr3_aa
TRBJ2-3	TRBV19	.	.	TGTGCCAGTAGTCCCAGCTCTCCGGGAGATACGCAGTATTTT	CASSPSSPGDTQYF
TRBJ2-1	TRBV7-9	TRBD2	.	TGTGCCAGCAGCTTAGTTCCGGGGCTAGCGGGAGCGAACAATGAGCAGTTCTTC	CASSLVPGLAGANNEQFF
TRBJ2-1	TRBV5-1	.	.	TGCGCCAGCGGGTTATTGGGTGAGTCCTACAATGAGCAGTTCTTC	CASGLLGESYNEQFF
TRBJ2-7	TRBV5-5	TRBD2	many	TGTGCCAGCAGCCCTAAGGGACTAGCGGGAGAGGGGGCCTACGAGCAGTACTTC	CASSPKGLAGEGAYEQYF
TRBJ2-7	TRBV18	.	.	TGTGCCAGCTCACCATCTACAGGGCGATACGAGCAGTACTTC	CASSPSTGRYEQYF
TRBJ2-6	TRBV6-1	TRBD1	.	TGTGCCAGCAGTGGATATCGACAGGGGGCTTGGGCCAACGTCCTGACTTTC	CASSGYRQGAWANVLTF
TRBJ2-1	TRBV3-1	TRBD2	many	TGTGCCAGCAGCCCTGGGTTAGCGGGAGTATCCTACAATGAGCAGTTCTTC	CASSPGLAGVSYNEQFF
TRBJ2-7	TRBV20-1	.	.	TGCAGTGCTAGGCACACCTACGAGCAGTACTTC	CSARHTYEQYF
TRBJ1-1	TRBV11-2	.	many	TGTGCCAGCAGCTTAGGACCCTATAGGGCTGAAGCTTTCTTT	CASSLGPYRAEAFF
TRBJ1-2	TRBV4-2	TRBD1	.	TGTGCCAGCAGCCAAGATCAGACAGGGGGCATGGGTGGCTACACCTTC	CASSQDQTGGMGGYTF
TRBJ2-7	TRBV7-6	.	many	TGTGCCAGCAGCTTAGAGGAGGGCTACGAGCAGTACTTC	CASSLEEGYEQYF
TRBJ1-1	TRBV5-1	.	.	TGCGCCAGCAGCTTGGGGGATTACACTGAAGCTTTCTTT	CASSLGDYTEAFF
TRBJ1-2	TRBV19	.	few	TGTGCCAGTAGTAAGGACACAAATCTCAACTATGGCTACACCTTC	CASSKDTNLNYGYTF
TRBJ2-7	TRBV4-1	.	.	TGCGCCAGCAGCCAAGCCCCGGAGCTAGCTACCGAGCAGTACTTC	CASSQAPELATEQYF
TRBJ2-5	TRBV20-1	TRBD1	many	TGCAGTGCGGACAGGGAGACCCAGTACTTC	CSADRETQYF
TRBJ2-5	TRBV5-6	.	few	TGTGCCAGCAGCTTGGCCATCGGAGGCGGAGAGACCCAGTACTTC	CASSLAIGGGETQYF
TRBJ2-2	TRBV3-1	.	many	TGTGCCAGCAGCCAAACCGCAGGCACCGGGGAGCTGTTTTTT	CASSQTAGTGELFF
TRBJ2-7	TRBV6-1	TRBD1	many	TGTGCCAGCAGTCTCGCATATTACGGGACAGGGTACCACGAGCAGTACTTC	CASSLAYYGTGYHEQYF
TRBJ2-2	TRBV9	.	.	TGTGCCAGCAGCCCCCCGGGACAAACCGGGGAGCTGTTTTTT	CASSPPGQTGELFF
TRBJ1-1	TRBV28	.	many	TGTGCCAGCATCAGAGGTTTGGATGAAGCTTTCTTT	CASIRGLDEAFF
TRBJ1-4	TRBV7-2	TRBD1	few	TGTGCCAGCAGCTCGGGGACAGGGGGCGGGGAAAAACTGTTTTTT	CASSSGTGGGEKLFF
TRBJ1-2	TRBV12-3/TRBV12-4	.	many	TGTGCCAGCAGTGGGGCTAGTACGGCTCGCTATGGCTACACCTTC	CASSGASTARYGYTF
TRBJ2-7	TRBV27	.	many	TGTGCCAGCAGTTTCCCACTAGGCGACAGGACAAAGACCTACGAGCAGTACTTC	CASSFPLGDRTKTYEQYF
TRBJ1-2	TRBV20-1	.	.	TGCAGTGCGGACAATCTTCGGGCCGGCTACACCTTC	CSADNLRAGYTF
TRBJ2-2	TRBV27	TRBD2	.	TGTGCCAGCAGTCCACTCGGGACTAGCGGATCCGGGGAGCTGTTTTTT	CASSPLGTSGSGELFF
TRBJ1-1	TRBV28	TRBD1	many	TGTGCCAGCAGCCCTGATGACAGGGCCTATGGTGAAGCTTTCTTT	CASSPDDRAYGEAFF
TRBJ2-1	TRBV9	TRBD2	few	TGTGCCAGCAGCCCTCCCGGGACTAGCGGACCCTACAATGAGCAGTTCTTC	CASSPPGTSGPYNEQFF
TRBJ2-1	TRBV7-9	.	few	TGTGCCAGCAGCTTAGCACAGTCCTACAATGAGCAGTTCTTC	CASSLAQSYNEQFF
TRBJ2-7	TRBV12-3/TRBV12-4	TRBD1	.	TGTGCCAGCAGTTTGGACAGGGTCACAAGGAGCGAGCAGTACTTC	CASSLDRVTRSEQYF
TRBJ2-5	TRBV11-2	TRBD2	.	TGTGCCAGCAGCCTGGGGACTAGCGGGGAAGAGACCCAGTACTTC	CASSLGTSGEETQYF
TRBJ1-5	TRBV28	.	many	TGTGCCAGCAGTTTACAGACGCCCGGGGGCCAGCCCCAGCATTTT	CASSLQTPGGQPQHF